This T cell receptor beta chain was sequenced in a study of PD-1 blockade in classical Hodgkin lymphoma. Background on the study: Intravenous nivolumab at 3 mg/kg was given to patients every 2 weeks. Notes on the study in general: Reported baseline diversity: healthy donors highest, relapsed/refractory patients lowest. Patients with a complete response exhibited baseline diversity comparable to newly diagnosed patients.

The method was immunoSEQ multiplex PCR; TCRdb's version includes in-frame clones alone and lacks a portion of them. The repertoire holds about 40,000 clones, with 85% to 90% as singletons. Every patient had relapsed following autologous stem cell transplantation, and cohorts differed in brentuximab vedotin exposure. This clone was found once. Its matching antigen is unknown. Looked up from germline, CDR1 is MNHNY and CDR2 is SVGAGI (reference sequence). Trimming removed 5 bases from V and 5 bases from J; junction bases left unmatched: 11. The CDR3 sequence is 16 residues long. The TCR was taken from a human donor with classical Hodgkin lymphoma. The source material was peripheral blood mononuclear cells (PBMCs), sampled at baseline. This chain uses TRBV6-6 with TRBJ2-3, with 9 bases identical to TRBD1. Written as DNA, the CDR3 is TGTGCCAGCAGTAATAACTACAGGGGGCGCGGAGATACGCAGTATTTT. This encodes CASSNNYRGRGDTQYF.